Sequencing of this T cell receptor beta chain was carried out in a study of blood T cell repertoires in COVID-19 (TCRdb year 2020). For context, the study as a whole: The collaborator samples originated in the United States, Italy and Spain and spanned the acute and convalescent phases of COVID-19. The prospective study material was composed of cDNA or gDNA derived from T cells, B-cell-depleted T cells, or PBMCs. Subjects who had been exposed to COVID-19, were actively infected with it, or had recovered from it provided the deeply sampled blood TCRbeta repertoires that made up the dataset. A freely available public database, intended as a resource for researchers studying the immune response to SARS-CoV-2, is where the repertoires were released. The samples were drawn from two sources: the first 160 participants of the ongoing ImmuneRACE study, and 1,200 or so subjects contributed by 6 global collaborators. Nearly every sample came with metadata listing a de-identified subject ID, COVID-19 status, age in years and sex. Where HLA class I and class II types were available, the types were taken from metadata supplied by the sample provider, not from assay-based typing. Broad study findings and their caveats: The amount of clinical and demographic metadata varied by source and participant and was provided uncurated.

There are 15 amino acids in the CDR3, from cysteine to phenylalanine inclusive. Just CDR3 DNA is preserved here, 45 bases in frame from base 1. Whole blood was collected in K2EDTA tubes by collaborating institutions according to the institutions' own protocols. For TCRbeta analysis, collaborators shipped samples in one of three forms: frozen whole blood, isolated PBMCs, or DNA extracted from either of those sample types. With respect to this clone: There is no known antigen for this receptor. No base-level quality is on record; no much larger clone is a single base apart.

TCRbeta CDR3 regions were amplified from genomic DNA by means of the immunoSEQ Assay, a bias-controlled multiplex PCR. As for the authors' bioinformatics: The number of nucleated cells in each sample was estimated by amplification of reference gene primers within the assay. To quantify the absolute abundance of each unique TCRbeta CDR3 rearrangement, sequence reads were collapsed and filtered. For each sample, productive Simpson clonality was calculated as the square root of Simpson's diversity index across productive rearrangements. TCRdb carries this immuneACCESS record with in-frame sequences only. Its versions omit some clonotypes, under half of them owing to an unresolved V gene in the studies checked, with the rest unexplained. The DNA was the basis for D and trimming; V, J and clone size are from that table. This sample gives 180,000 or so clones in total; under 85% of them show up just once. The ten largest account for roughly 9.8% of the sample.

The chain was built from TRBV12-1 and TRBJ1-4. TRBV12-1 is a pseudogene segment. This receptor was obtained from a woman older than 75 with acute or convalescent COVID-19. Sequencing was performed on peripheral blood. For the CDR3, the sequence is CASRTTPPTNEKLFF. The nucleotide sequence is given as TGTGCCAGCAGAACTACCCCCCCAACTAATGAAAAACTGTTTTTT.